This is a list of T cell receptor beta chains from one sample in a study of blood T cells in healthy people across ages. TCRdb re-derived calls from the 5' RACE reads in MiXCR, one entry per CDR3 protein. The sample includes 1.6 million or so distinct CDR3 sequences, roughly a third of them seen just once. Sequencing was done on a sample of blood. The receptors stem from a woman aged 25-40 years in good health. Both conserved end residues are trimmed from each CDR3. The D gene is left open where the match is weak. Clone sizes are given selectively: once, few, many, or a class where the clone is expanded.

D: NA
V: TRBV10-2
size: NA
J: TRBJ2-5
CDR3: ASSDSRTPNRQGTQY

D: NA
V: TRBV20-1
size: NA
J: TRBJ1-1
CDR3: SAGKLDEWITEAF

D: NA
V: TRBV5-6
size: NA
J: TRBJ2-5
CDR3: ASSLVGLAETQY

D: TRBD1
V: TRBV12-3/TRBV12-4
size: few
J: TRBJ1-6
CDR3: ASSSDRSYSPLH

D: NA
V: TRBV28
size: few
J: TRBJ2-1
CDR3: ASSISRDAYNEQF

D: NA
V: TRBV9
size: many
J: TRBJ2-7
CDR3: ASSVGDRTYEQY

D: TRBD2
V: TRBV20-1
size: many
J: TRBJ2-5
CDR3: SAREDGLAGKTQY

D: NA
V: TRBV9
size: few
J: TRBJ2-1
CDR3: ASSVVGGGDNEQF

D: NA
V: TRBV4-1
size: NA
J: TRBJ2-1
CDR3: ASSHDHSDEQF

D: TRBD2
V: TRBV20-1
size: NA
J: TRBJ2-5
CDR3: SARDGTSGGWETQY

D: NA
V: TRBV7-9
size: many
J: TRBJ2-3
CDR3: ASPGGSADTQY

D: NA
V: TRBV6-6
size: NA
J: TRBJ2-7
CDR3: ASSTLGGFSYEQY

D: NA
V: TRBV10-3
size: NA
J: TRBJ1-2
CDR3: AISVPGERGYT

D: TRBD2
V: TRBV9
size: few
J: TRBJ2-1
CDR3: ASSVGGGRNEQF

D: TRBD1
V: TRBV10-3
size: few
J: TRBJ2-1
CDR3: AISGTGHSYNEQF

D: NA
V: TRBV12-3/TRBV12-4
size: NA
J: TRBJ1-5
CDR3: ASNTQQGGGQPQH

D: NA
V: TRBV15
size: few
J: TRBJ2-1
CDR3: ATSRDHGTEQF

D: TRBD1
V: TRBV4-1
size: NA
J: TRBJ1-4
CDR3: ASSQPRDRDEKLF

D: NA
V: TRBV6-5
size: few
J: TRBJ1-1
CDR3: ASSKVGAGRTEAF

D: NA
V: TRBV10-3
size: few
J: TRBJ1-5
CDR3: AISESPGSNQPQH

D: NA
V: TRBV7-9
size: NA
J: TRBJ2-3
CDR3: ASSSEGGAVFTDTQY

D: TRBD1
V: TRBV12-3/TRBV12-4
size: few
J: TRBJ2-1
CDR3: AGSLHPTGTEQF

D: NA
V: TRBV4-1
size: few
J: TRBJ2-6
CDR3: ASSQGRAAGSGANVLT

D: TRBD2
V: TRBV28
size: few
J: TRBJ2-1
CDR3: ASRLRSGTPSYNEQF

D: NA
V: TRBV6-1
size: NA
J: TRBJ1-1
CDR3: ASRAKGPKNTEAF